This T cell receptor (beta chain) was captured in a study of identical twins. This clonotype was seen once. TCRdb reprocessed the 5' RACE reads via MiXCR and lists one record per CDR3 protein. The table has roughly 720,000 distinct CDR3 sequences, around a sixth seen once. These same data were also listed under a study on T cells expressing NK-cell markers. That work states: All TCR beta repertoires analysed originated from sorted CD3+CD56+NKG2C+, CD3+CD56+NKG2C- and CD3+CD56-NKG2C+ T cells.

This sequence originates from a young woman in good health. The sample taken for sequencing was PBMCs.

The CDR3 nucleotides are TGCAGTGCTAGAGAAGGGCTAGCGGGGGATACGCAGTATTTT. Its protein is CSAREGLAGDTQYF. The chain links TRBV20-1 to TRBJ2-3; 9 bases are a match to TRBD2. The V gene end was trimmed by 0 bases and the J gene end by 6 bases; junction bases not matched to a gene: 4. Germline-derived CDR1 and CDR2 are DFQATT and SNEGSKA (reference sequence). The CDR3 is made up of 14 amino acids.